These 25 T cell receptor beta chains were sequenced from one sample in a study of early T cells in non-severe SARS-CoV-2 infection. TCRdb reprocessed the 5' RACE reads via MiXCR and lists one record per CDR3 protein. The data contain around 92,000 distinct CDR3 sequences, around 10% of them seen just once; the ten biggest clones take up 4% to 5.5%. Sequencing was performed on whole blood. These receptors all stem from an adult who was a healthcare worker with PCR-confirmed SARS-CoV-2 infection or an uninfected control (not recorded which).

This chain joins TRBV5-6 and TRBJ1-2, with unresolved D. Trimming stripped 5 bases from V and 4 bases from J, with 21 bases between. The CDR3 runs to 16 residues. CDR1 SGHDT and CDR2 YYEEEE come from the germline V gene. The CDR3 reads CASSLINSGRAYGYTF. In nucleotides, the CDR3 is TGTGCCAGCAGTCTTATAAACAGCGGCCGGGCCTATGGCTACACCTTC.

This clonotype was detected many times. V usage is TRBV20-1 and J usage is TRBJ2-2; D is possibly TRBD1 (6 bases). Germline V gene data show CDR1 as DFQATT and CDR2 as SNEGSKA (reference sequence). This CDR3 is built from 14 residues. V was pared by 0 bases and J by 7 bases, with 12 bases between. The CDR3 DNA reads TGCAGTGCTAGAGATCCAGGGGATGGCGGGGAGCTGTTTTTT. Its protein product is CSARDPGDGGELFF.

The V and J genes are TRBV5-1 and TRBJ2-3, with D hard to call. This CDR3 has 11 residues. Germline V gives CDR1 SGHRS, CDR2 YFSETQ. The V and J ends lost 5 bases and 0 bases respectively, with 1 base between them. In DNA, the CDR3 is TGCGCCAGCAGGAGCACAGATACGCAGTATTTT. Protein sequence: CASRSTDTQYF.

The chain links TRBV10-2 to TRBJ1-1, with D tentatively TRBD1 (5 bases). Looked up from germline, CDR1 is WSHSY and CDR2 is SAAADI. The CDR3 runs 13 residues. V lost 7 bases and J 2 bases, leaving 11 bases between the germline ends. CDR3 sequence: CASKIQVNTEAFF. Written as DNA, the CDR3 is TGCGCCAGCAAGATACAGGTTAACACTGAAGCTTTCTTT.

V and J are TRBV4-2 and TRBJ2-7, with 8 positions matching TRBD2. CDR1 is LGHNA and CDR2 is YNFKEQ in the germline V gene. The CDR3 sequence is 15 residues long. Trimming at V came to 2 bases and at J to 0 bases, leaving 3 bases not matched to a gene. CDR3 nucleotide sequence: TGTGCCAGCAGCCAAATTAGCGGGGTCTCCTACGAGCAGTACTTC. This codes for CASSQISGVSYEQYF.

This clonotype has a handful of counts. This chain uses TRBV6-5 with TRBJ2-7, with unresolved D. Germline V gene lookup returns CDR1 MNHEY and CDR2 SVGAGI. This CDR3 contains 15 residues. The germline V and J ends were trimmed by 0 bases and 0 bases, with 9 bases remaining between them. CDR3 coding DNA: TGTGCCAGCAGTTACTCGAATCCTAGCTCCTACGAGCAGTACTTC. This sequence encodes CASSYSNPSSYEQYF.

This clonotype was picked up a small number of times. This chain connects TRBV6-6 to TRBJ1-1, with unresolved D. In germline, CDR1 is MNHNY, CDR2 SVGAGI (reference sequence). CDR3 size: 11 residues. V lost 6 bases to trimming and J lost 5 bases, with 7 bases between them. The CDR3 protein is CASREVTEAFF. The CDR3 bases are TGTGCCAGCAGGGAGGTGACTGAAGCTTTCTTT.

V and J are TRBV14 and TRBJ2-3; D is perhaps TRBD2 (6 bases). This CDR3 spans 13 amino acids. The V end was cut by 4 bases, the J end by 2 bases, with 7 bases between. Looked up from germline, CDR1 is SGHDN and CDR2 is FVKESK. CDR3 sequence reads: CASSRDFTDTQYF. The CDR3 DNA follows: TGTGCCAGCAGCCGGGACTTCACAGATACGCAGTATTTT. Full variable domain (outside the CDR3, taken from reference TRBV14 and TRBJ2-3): EAGVTQFPSHSVIEKGQTVTLRCDPISGHDNLYWYRRVMGKEIKFLLHFVKESKQDESGMPNNRFLAERTGGTYSTLKVQPAELEDSGVYFCASSRDFTDTQYFGPGTRLTVL.

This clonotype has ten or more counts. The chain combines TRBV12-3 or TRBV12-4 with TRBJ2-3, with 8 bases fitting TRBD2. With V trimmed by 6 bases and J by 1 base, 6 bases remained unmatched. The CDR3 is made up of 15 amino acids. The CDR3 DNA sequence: TGTGCCAGCAGCCGCGGGGGGTTACGCACAGATACGCAGTATTTT. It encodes CASSRGGLRTDTQYF.

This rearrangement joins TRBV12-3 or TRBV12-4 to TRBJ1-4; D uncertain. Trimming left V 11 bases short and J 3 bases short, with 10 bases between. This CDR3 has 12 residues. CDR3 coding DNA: TGTGCCGCCGGCAGGTCTAATGAAAAACTGTTTTTT. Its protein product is CAAGRSNEKLFF.

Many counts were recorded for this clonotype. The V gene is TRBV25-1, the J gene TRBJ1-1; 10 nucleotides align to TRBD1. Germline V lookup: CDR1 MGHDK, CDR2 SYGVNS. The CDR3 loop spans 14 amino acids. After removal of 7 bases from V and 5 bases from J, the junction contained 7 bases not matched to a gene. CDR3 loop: CASKRPGQGTEAFF. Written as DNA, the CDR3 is TGTGCCAGCAAAAGGCCGGGACAGGGGACTGAAGCTTTCTTT.

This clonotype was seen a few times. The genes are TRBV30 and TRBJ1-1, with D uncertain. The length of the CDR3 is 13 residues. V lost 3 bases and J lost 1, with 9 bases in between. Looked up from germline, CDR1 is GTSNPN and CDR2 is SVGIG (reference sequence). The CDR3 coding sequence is TGTGCCTGGAGCCCGACCGGGAACACTGAAGCTTTCTTT. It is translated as CAWSPTGNTEAFF.

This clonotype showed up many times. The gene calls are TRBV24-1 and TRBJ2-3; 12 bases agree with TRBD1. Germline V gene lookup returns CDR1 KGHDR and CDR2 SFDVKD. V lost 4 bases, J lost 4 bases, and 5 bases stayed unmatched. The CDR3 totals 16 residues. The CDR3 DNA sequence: TGTGCCACCAGTGAAACCGGGACAGGGGGCTCAGATACGCAGTATTTT. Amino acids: CATSETGTGGSDTQYF.

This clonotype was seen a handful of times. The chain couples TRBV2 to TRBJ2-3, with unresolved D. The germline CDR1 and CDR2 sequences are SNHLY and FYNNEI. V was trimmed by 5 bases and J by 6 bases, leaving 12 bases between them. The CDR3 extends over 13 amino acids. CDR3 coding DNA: TGTGCCAGCAGTCCGACCGGGTATGATACGCAGTATTTT. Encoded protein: CASSPTGYDTQYF.

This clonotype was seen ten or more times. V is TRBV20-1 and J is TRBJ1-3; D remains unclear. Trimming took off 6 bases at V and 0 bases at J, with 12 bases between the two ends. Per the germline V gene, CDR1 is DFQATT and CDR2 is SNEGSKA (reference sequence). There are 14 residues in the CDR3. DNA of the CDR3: TGCAGTGCCAGCGACCGATACTCTGGAAACACCATATATTTT. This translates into CSASDRYSGNTIYF.

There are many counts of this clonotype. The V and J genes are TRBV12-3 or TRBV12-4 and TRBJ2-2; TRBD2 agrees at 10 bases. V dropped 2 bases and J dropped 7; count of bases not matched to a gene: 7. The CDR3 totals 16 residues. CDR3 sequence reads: CASSLRLAGANGELFF. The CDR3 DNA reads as TGTGCCAGCAGTTTACGTCTAGCGGGAGCCAACGGGGAGCTGTTTTTT.

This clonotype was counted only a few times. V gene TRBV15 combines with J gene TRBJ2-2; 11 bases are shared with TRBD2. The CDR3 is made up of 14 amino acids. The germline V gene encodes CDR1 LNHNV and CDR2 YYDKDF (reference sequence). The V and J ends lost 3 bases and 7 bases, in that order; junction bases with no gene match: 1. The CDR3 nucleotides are TGTGCCACCAGCAGCGGGACTAGCGGCGGGGAGCTGTTTTTT. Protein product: CATSSGTSGGELFF.

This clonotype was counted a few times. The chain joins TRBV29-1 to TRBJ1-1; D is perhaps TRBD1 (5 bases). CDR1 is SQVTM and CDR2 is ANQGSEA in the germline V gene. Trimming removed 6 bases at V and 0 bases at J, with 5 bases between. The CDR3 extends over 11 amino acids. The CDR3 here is CSVTVNTEAFF. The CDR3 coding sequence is TGCAGCGTGACAGTGAACACTGAAGCTTTCTTT.

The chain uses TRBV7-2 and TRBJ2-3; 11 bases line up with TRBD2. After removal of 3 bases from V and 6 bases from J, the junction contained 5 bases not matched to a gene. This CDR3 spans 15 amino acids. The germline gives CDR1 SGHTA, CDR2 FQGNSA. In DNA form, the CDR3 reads TGTGCCAGCAGCTTTAGCGGGGGGGCCCTGGATACGCAGTATTTT. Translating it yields CASSFSGGALDTQYF.

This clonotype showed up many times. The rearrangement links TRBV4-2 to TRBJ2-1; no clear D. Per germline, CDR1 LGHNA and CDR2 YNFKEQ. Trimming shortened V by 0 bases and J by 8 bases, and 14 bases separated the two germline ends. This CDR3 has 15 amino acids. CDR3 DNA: TGTGCCAGCAGCCAAGAGAGTCACTCCCTCCATGAGCAGTTCTTC. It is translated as CASSQESHSLHEQFF.

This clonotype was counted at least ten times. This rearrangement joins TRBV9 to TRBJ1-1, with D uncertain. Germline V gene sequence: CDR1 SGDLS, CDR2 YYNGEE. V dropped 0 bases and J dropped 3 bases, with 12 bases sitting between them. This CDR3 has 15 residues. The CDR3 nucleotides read TGTGCCAGCAGCGTAGGTCAGGTAAGGGACACTGAAGCTTTCTTT. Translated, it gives CASSVGQVRDTEAFF.

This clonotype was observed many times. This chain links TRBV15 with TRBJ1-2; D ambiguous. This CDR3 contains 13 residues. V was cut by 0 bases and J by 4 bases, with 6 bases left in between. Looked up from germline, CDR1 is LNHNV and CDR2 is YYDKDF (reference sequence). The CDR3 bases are TGTGCCACCAGCAGAGATGCGCTCTATGGCTACACCTTC. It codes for CATSRDALYGYTF.

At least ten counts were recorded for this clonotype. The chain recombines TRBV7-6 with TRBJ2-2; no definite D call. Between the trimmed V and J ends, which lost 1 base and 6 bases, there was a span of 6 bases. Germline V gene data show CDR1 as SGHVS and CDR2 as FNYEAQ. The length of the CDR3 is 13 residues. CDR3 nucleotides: TGTGCCAGCAGCTTAGGGTCCCCCGGGGAGCTGTTTTTT. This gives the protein CASSLGSPGELFF.

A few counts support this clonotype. The CDR3 DNA is TGCAGCGTTAATCGTGACGCGGGAGACACAGATACGCAGTATTTT. Amino acid sequence: CSVNRDAGDTDTQYF. This rearrangement joins TRBV29-1 to TRBJ2-3; 7 nucleotides match TRBD2. Germline V gives CDR1 SQVTM, CDR2 ANQGSEA. This CDR3 is built from 15 residues. With V trimmed by 5 bases and J by 2 bases, 10 bases remained unmatched.

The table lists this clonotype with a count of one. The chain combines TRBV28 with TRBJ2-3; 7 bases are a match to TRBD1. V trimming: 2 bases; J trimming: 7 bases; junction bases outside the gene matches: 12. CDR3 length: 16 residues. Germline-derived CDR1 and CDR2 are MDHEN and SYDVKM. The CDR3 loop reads CASSLIGRGLGNTQYF. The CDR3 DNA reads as TGTGCCAGCAGTTTAATAGGAAGGGGGCTAGGGAATACGCAGTATTTT.